Listed here are 14 T cell receptor beta chains from one sample, sequenced in a study of patients and donors after allogeneic stem cell transplantation. A single record per CDR3 protein comes from TCRdb applying MiXCR to the RT-PCR reads. This sample has roughly 960,000 distinct CDR3 sequences, with roughly 17% found just once. Sequencing was carried out using blood, either unsorted or a sorted T cell fraction (not recorded which). These receptors originate from a human donor who was either an allogeneic HSCT recipient or a stem cell or donor lymphocyte infusion donor (not recorded which). It is not recorded whose cells these are; they may come from a transplant donor.

The chain joins TRBV16 to TRBJ2-1, with D tentatively TRBD2 (6 bases). Germline loops: CDR1 KGHSY, CDR2 FQNENV. V lost 9 bases and J 2 bases, leaving 8 bases between the germline ends. The CDR3 is 12 residues long. DNA for the CDR3: TGTGCCAGTAGCGGTGCCTACAATGAGCAGTTCTTC. Translating it yields CASSGAYNEQFF.

The chain is built from TRBV4-1 and TRBJ2-3; D is ambiguous. This CDR3 comprises 13 residues. The V end lost 1 base, the J end lost 8 bases, and 10 bases lay between the germline ends. Germline CDR1 and CDR2: MGHRA and YSYEKL. The CDR3 loop is CASSQADTGTQYF. The CDR3 DNA is TGCGCCAGCAGCCAAGCGGATACGGGTACGCAGTATTTT.

In its sample, this clonotype was seen many times. The gene calls are TRBV20-1 and TRBJ1-4, with D perhaps TRBD1 (5 bases). Looked up from germline, CDR1 is DFQATT and CDR2 is SNEGSKA (reference sequence). Trimming took 0 bases from V and 5 from J, leaving 10 bases between them. The CDR3 loop spans 14 amino acids. CDR3 in amino acids: CSARDGAVNEKLFF. CDR3 in DNA: TGCAGTGCTAGAGATGGGGCAGTAAATGAAAAACTGTTTTTT.

This clonotype was counted between two and nine times. The chain combines TRBV7-8 with TRBJ1-1; no firm D call. From germline, CDR1 is SGHVS and CDR2 FQNEAQ. The CDR3 has 13 amino acids. Trimming removed 7 bases at V and 5 bases at J, with 14 bases between. CDR3 region: CASTPRWGTEAFF. The CDR3 DNA is TGTGCCAGCACCCCGCGCTGGGGTACTGAAGCTTTCTTT.

The chain is built from TRBV5-1 and TRBJ2-1; 9 bases map to TRBD1. Trimming removed 0 bases from V and 7 bases from J; junction bases left unmatched: 8. The CDR3 length is 16 residues. Germline CDR1 SGHRS, CDR2 YFSETQ. CDR3 in amino acids: CASSLDTGQGWNEQFF. In nucleotides, the CDR3 is TGCGCCAGCAGCTTGGATACAGGACAGGGGTGGAATGAGCAGTTCTTC.

The sample holds a few counts of this clonotype. The V and J genes are TRBV29-1 and TRBJ2-3; no clear D. Germline-derived CDR1 and CDR2 are SQVTM and ANQGSEA. There are 14 residues in the CDR3. Trimming cost V 3 bases and J 4 bases, with 14 bases left between them. The CDR3 reads CSVERSTNADTQYF. CDR3 DNA sequence: TGCAGCGTTGAGAGATCCACAAACGCAGATACGCAGTATTTT.

The chain has TRBV24-1 and TRBJ2-3; D unclear. In germline, CDR1 is KGHDR, CDR2 SFDVKD. The CDR3 spans 14 residues. Trimming removed 8 bases at V and 0 bases at J, with 11 bases between. DNA for the CDR3: TGTGCCACCACTGAGACAAGCAGCACAGATACGCAGTATTTT. It encodes CATTETSSTDTQYF.

The chain has TRBV12-3 or TRBV12-4 and TRBJ2-5, with TRBD2 identical over 15 bases. Unmatched junction bases numbered 7, after V lost 10 bases and J lost 4 bases. CDR3 length: 15 amino acids. The CDR3 region is CANSQGLAGGETQYF. The CDR3, as DNA: TGTGCCAACAGCCAGGGACTAGCGGGAGGAGAGACCCAGTACTTC.

CDR3: CASSRLWGLPSVWPQHF. Written as DNA, the CDR3 is TGCGCCAGCAGCCGACTGTGGGGGCTACCCTCTGTTTGGCCCCAGCATTTT. The chain links TRBV4-1 to TRBJ1-5; TRBD1 might be the D (6 bases). CDR3 length: 17 residues. Trimming shortened V by 4 bases and J by 9 bases, and 25 bases separated the two germline ends. Germline V lookup: CDR1 MGHRA, CDR2 YSYEKL.

V is TRBV2 and J is TRBJ2-4, with TRBD1 identical over 8 bases. V trimming: 10 bases; J trimming: 9 bases; junction bases outside the gene matches: 11. The CDR3 extends over 13 amino acids. CDR1 is SNHLY, CDR2 FYNNEI, per germline. CDR3 in DNA: TGTGCCACGGGGCTAAAGGGACAGGCCATTCAGTACTTC. This codes for CATGLKGQAIQYF.

There are a few counts of this clonotype. The chain combines TRBV7-8 with TRBJ2-6; the D is unclear. Germline CDR1 and CDR2: SGHVS and FQNEAQ. V was cut by 1 base and J by 0 bases, with 7 bases left in between. The CDR3 spans 16 residues. The CDR3 coding sequence is TGTGCCAGCAGCTTAGTTCTGGTCTCTGGGGCCAACGTCCTGACTTTC. As protein: CASSLVLVSGANVLTF. Variable domain in full (rest from reference TRBV7-8 and TRBJ2-6): GAGVSQSPRYKVAKRGQDVALRCDPISGHVSLFWYQQALGQGPEFLTYFQNEAQLDKSGLPSDRFFAERPEGSVSTLKIQRTQQEDSAVYLCASSLVLVSGANVLTFGAGSRLTVL.

This clonotype appeared a few times. This chain connects TRBV6-2 or TRBV6-3 to TRBJ2-1, with a weak D call TRBD1 (6 bases). The V end lost 10 bases, the J end lost 4 bases, and 20 bases lay between the germline ends. Germline V lookup: CDR1 MNHEY, CDR2 SVGEGT. The length of the CDR3 is 15 residues. DNA of the CDR3: TGTGCCACTACGTACGGACAGCGAGTATACAATGAGCAGTTCTTC. This codes for CATTYGQRVYNEQFF.

This clonotype came up a few times. V gene TRBV7-2 combines with J gene TRBJ2-3; TRBD2 aligns across 13 bases. Trimming at V came to 5 bases and at J to 5 bases, leaving 10 bases not matched to a gene. CDR3 length: 17 amino acids. Germline V gene data show CDR1 as SGHTA and CDR2 as FQGNSA. The CDR3 region has the DNA TGTGCCAGCAGCGACCTCGGGACTAGCGGGGCGAAAGATACGCAGTATTTT. Translated: CASSDLGTSGAKDTQYF.

This clonotype was picked up a small number of times. This rearrangement joins TRBV7-9 to TRBJ1-5, with D maybe TRBD1 (5 bases). Germline CDR1 and CDR2: SEHNR and FQNEAQ (reference sequence). V was shortened by 1 base and J by 2 bases, with 12 bases between the two germline ends. The CDR3 contains 16 residues. CDR3 sequence (DNA): TGTGCCAGCAGCTTAGGGTCAGGGTCCGGCAATCAGCCCCAGCATTTT. Amino acids: CASSLGSGSGNQPQHF.